A single sample is the source of the 29 T cell receptor beta chains below, sequenced in a study of CD8+CD57+ T cells in acquired aplastic anemia. The study profiled TCR beta VDJ and CDR3 using genomic DNA as template. From the reads, TCRdb called clonotypes with MiXCR, one entry per CDR3 protein. The data show around 430,000 distinct CDR3 sequences, around 30% seen once. Whoever was chosen for sequencing had shown CD8+CD57+ cell expansion by flow cytometry. The source material was sorted CD4+, CD8+, or CD8+CD57+ T cells (not recorded which) from PBMCs. The receptors derive from a human donor with aplastic anemia.

The V call is TRBV24-1, the J call TRBJ2-7; TRBD2 matches 11 bases. V trimming: 10 bases; J trimming: 4 bases; junction bases outside the gene matches: 8. The CDR3 sequence is 14 residues long. Germline CDR1 is KGHDR and CDR2 is SFDVKD. In DNA form, the CDR3 reads TGTGCCACGAGCCTAGCGGGGGGAGCTTACGAGCAGTACTTC. It specifies CATSLAGGAYEQYF.

The chain joins TRBV20-1 to TRBJ2-5; 11 nucleotides agree with TRBD2. This CDR3 region has 15 residues. Germline V gene sequence: CDR1 DFQATT, CDR2 SNEGSKA (reference sequence). Unmatched junction bases numbered 11, after V lost 4 bases and J lost 7 bases. The CDR3 DNA reads as TGCAGTGCTACAAGTAGCGGGAGGGGATCGGGGACCCAGTACTTC. Translated: CSATSSGRGSGTQYF.

CDR3 coding DNA: TGCAGTGCTAGTCGGACTAGCGGAGATACGCAGTATTTT. Its protein is CSASRTSGDTQYF. The chain is built from TRBV20-1 and TRBJ2-3; 10 nucleotides agree with TRBD2. The germline V gene encodes CDR1 DFQATT and CDR2 SNEGSKA (reference sequence). The CDR3 has 13 residues. V shed 3 bases, J shed 5 bases, and the junction held 2 bases outside the gene matches.

J is TRBJ1-6 and V is TRBV25-1; D not certain. The germline V gene has CDR1 MGHDK and CDR2 SYGVNS. Trimming shortened V by 11 bases and J by 8 bases, and 19 bases separated the two germline ends. The CDR3 has 14 residues. The CDR3 region has the DNA TGTGCCTGGACCCTTTTGGCCTCGGATTCACCCCTCCACTTT. It codes for CAWTLLASDSPLHF.

This chain uses TRBV2 with TRBJ1-5; 12 bases are shared with TRBD1. CDR1 and CDR2 (germline): SNHLY, FYNNEI. The CDR3 covers 13 residues. The J segment lost 11 bases and the V segment lost 7 bases, leaving 6 bases of the junction unmatched. This chain's CDR3 is CASTGTGGSSQHF. CDR3 nucleotide sequence: TGTGCCAGCACCGGGACAGGGGGCAGTTCCCAGCATTTT.

V and J are TRBV11-2 and TRBJ1-2, with 9 bases fitting TRBD1. There are 18 residues in the CDR3. Trimming removed 4 bases from V and 5 bases from J; junction bases left unmatched: 17. Germline lookup yields CDR1 SGHAT and CDR2 FQNNGV. In nucleotides, the CDR3 is TGTGCCAGCAGCTCAATTAAAGGGACAGGGAGAGACATATATGGCTACACCTTC. This gives the protein CASSSIKGTGRDIYGYTF.

This clonotype was seen a handful of times. V gene TRBV2 combines with J gene TRBJ1-5, with D tentatively TRBD1 (6 bases). The CDR3 contains 15 residues. Between the trimmed V and J ends, which lost 6 bases and 0 bases, there was a span of 12 bases. Germline loops: CDR1 SNHLY, CDR2 FYNNEI. In nucleotides, the CDR3 is TGTGCCAGCAGCGGACAGTCCTATAGCAATCAGCCCCAGCATTTT. Its protein product is CASSGQSYSNQPQHF.

The chain combines TRBV25-1 with TRBJ2-6, with D possibly being TRBD2 (5 bases). The CDR3 loop spans 16 amino acids. Germline V gives CDR1 MGHDK, CDR2 SYGVNS. The ends were cut back, 1 base at V and 0 bases at J, with 7 bases in the middle. For the CDR3, the DNA is TGTGCCAGCAGTGAATTCCGGGACTCTGGGGCCAACGTCCTGACTTTC. Translation: CASSEFRDSGANVLTF.

The chain couples TRBV20-1 to TRBJ2-7; TRBD1 matches at 11 bases. The germline V gene encodes CDR1 DFQATT and CDR2 SNEGSKA (reference sequence). V gave up 1 base and J gave up 3 bases; unmatched junction bases: 14. The CDR3 is made up of 18 amino acids. CDR3 amino acids: CSARVSTTGTGGFYEQYF. The CDR3 nucleotides are TGCAGTGCTAGAGTCAGTACTACCGGGACAGGGGGTTTCTACGAGCAGTACTTC.

Many counts were recorded for this clonotype. The rearrangement uses TRBV6-1 and TRBJ1-3; D gene uncertain. V gave up 6 bases and J gave up 4 bases, with 10 bases separating them. Germline loops: CDR1 MNHNS, CDR2 SASEGT. The CDR3 spans 13 residues. The CDR3, as DNA: TGTGCCAGCAGAACGACAAGGGGAAACACCATATATTTT. Protein: CASRTTRGNTIYF.

This clonotype was recorded many times. A clone one base away is much larger, so this may be a read error. The chain recombines TRBV10-3 with TRBJ1-1, with D uncertain. Germline loops: CDR1 ENHRY, CDR2 SYGVKD. The CDR3 covers 14 residues. V lost 3 bases, J lost 6 bases, and 14 bases lay in between. The CDR3 DNA sequence: TGTGCCATCAGTGAAGACCCGCTAAGGGCTGAAGCTTTCTTT. This gives the protein CAISEDPLRAEAFF.

The chain combines TRBV10-1 with TRBJ2-1, with D perhaps matching TRBD2 (6 bases). Looked up from germline, CDR1 is WNHNN and CDR2 is SYGVQD (reference sequence). This CDR3 comprises 16 residues. Trimming took off 0 bases at V and 1 base at J, with 10 bases between the two ends. CDR3 nucleotide sequence: TGCGCCAGCAGTGAGTCACCGGGAGTGTCCTACAATGAGCAGTTCTTC. Amino acids: CASSESPGVSYNEQFF.

Worth noting for this clonotype: One base away lies a much larger clone, so this may be a sequencing read error. V is TRBV7-2 and J is TRBJ2-7, with 7 bases aligning to TRBD2. V shed 5 bases and J 3 bases; nucleotides not matched to a gene: 10. Germline-derived CDR1 and CDR2 are SGHTA and FQGNSA. This CDR3 has 15 amino acids. DNA for the CDR3: TGTGCCAGCAGCCCTCGAAGGGCTAGCGGCTACGAGCAGTACTTC. Protein sequence: CASSPRRASGYEQYF.

The chain couples TRBV7-9 to TRBJ2-3; D is undetermined. The germline V gene encodes CDR1 SEHNR and CDR2 FQNEAQ (reference sequence). The ends were cut back, 4 bases at V and 2 bases at J, with 10 bases in the middle. The CDR3 extends over 14 amino acids. DNA of the CDR3: TGTGCCAGCAGCTCGCTGCGGATCACAGATACGCAGTATTTT. Encoded protein: CASSSLRITDTQYF. The whole variable domain, remainder taken from reference TRBV7-9 and TRBJ2-3, is DTGVSQNPRHKITKRGQNVTFRCDPISEHNRLYWYRQTLGQGPEFLTYFQNEAQLEKSRLLSDRFSAERPKGSFSTLEIQRTEQGDSAMYLCASSSLRITDTQYFGPGTRLTVL.

This chain uses TRBV11-2 with TRBJ2-5; 9 bases are shared with TRBD1. Germline V CDR1 and CDR2: SGHAT, FQNNGV. With 4 bases clipped from V and 5 bases from J, the junction kept 8 bases outside the gene matches. There are 15 residues in the CDR3. As DNA, the CDR3 is TGTGCCAGCAGCTCAAACAGGGGGCGCCTGGAGACCCAGTACTTC. This codes for CASSSNRGRLETQYF.

At least ten counts were recorded for this clonotype. The chain recombines TRBV14 with TRBJ2-1; D is uncertain. There are 11 residues in the CDR3. Germline V gene data show CDR1 as SGHDN and CDR2 as FVKESK. The ends were cut back, 3 bases at V and 3 bases at J, with 0 bases in the middle. The CDR3 spells CASSHYNEQFF. The CDR3 DNA reads TGTGCCAGCAGCCACTACAATGAGCAGTTCTTC.

The gene calls are TRBV7-2 and TRBJ1-1; D is ambiguous. Germline V gene sequence: CDR1 SGHTA, CDR2 FQGNSA. The V and J ends lost 1 base and 2 bases respectively, with 8 bases between them. The CDR3 is made up of 14 amino acids. The CDR3 DNA sequence: TGTGCCAGCAGCTTAGACCTTTCCAACACTGAAGCTTTCTTT. Amino acid sequence: CASSLDLSNTEAFF. The full variable domain, with the rest looked up from reference TRBV7-2 and TRBJ1-1, is GAGVSQSPSNKVTEKGKDVELRCDPISGHTALYWYRQSLGQGLEFLIYFQGNSAPDKSGLPSDRFSAERTGGSVSTLTIQRTQQEDSAVYLCASSLDLSNTEAFFGQGTRLTVV.

V gene TRBV20-1 combines with J gene TRBJ2-7; 14 positions match TRBD2. The CDR3 consists of 15 residues. Germline assignment: CDR1 DFQATT and CDR2 SNEGSKA (reference sequence). The V and J ends lost 6 bases and 5 bases, in that order; junction bases with no gene match: 9. This chain's CDR3 is CSATDSGLAGDEQYF. CDR3 nucleotide sequence: TGCAGTGCAACGGACTCGGGACTAGCGGGAGACGAGCAGTACTTC.

The gene calls are TRBV18 and TRBJ1-1; tentatively, D is TRBD1 (6 bases). Germline V gene sequence: CDR1 KGHSH, CDR2 LQKENI. CDR3 length: 14 amino acids. The V end was cut by 4 bases, the J end by 1 base, with 10 bases between. This chain's CDR3 is CASSQGQKNTEAFF. CDR3 nucleotides: TGTGCCAGCTCACAGGGACAAAAGAACACTGAAGCTTTCTTT.

This clonotype was counted many times. The rearrangement joins TRBV15 to TRBJ2-3, with 8 bases that match TRBD2. The germline V gene encodes CDR1 LNHNV and CDR2 YYDKDF (reference sequence). CDR3 length: 15 residues. The V gene end was trimmed by 6 bases and the J gene end by 7 bases; junction bases not matched to a gene: 12. The CDR3 loop reads CATRAGGGLRNTQYF. The CDR3 DNA reads as TGTGCCACCAGAGCCGGGGGGGGCCTGCGAAATACGCAGTATTTT.

This clonotype has a count of ten or more. A junction boundary mismatches the germline segment, possibly from a read error. This chain joins TRBV7-7 and TRBJ2-5; D might be TRBD2 (5 bases). The CDR3 length is 15 residues. CDR1 is SSHAT, CDR2 FNYEAQ, per germline (reference sequence). CDR3 amino acids: CASSLGDSIQETQYF. In DNA form, the CDR3 reads TGTGCTAGCAGCTTGGGAGATAGCATCCAAGAGACCCAGTACTTC.

In its sample, this clonotype was seen a few times. The V call is TRBV5-4, the J call TRBJ1-2, with D perhaps matching TRBD1 (6 bases). CDR3 size: 15 residues. With 1 base removed from V and 6 bases from J, the gap between germline ends came to 16 bases. Germline lookup yields CDR1 SGHNT and CDR2 YYREEE (reference sequence). This CDR3 reads CASSLFGGVINGYTF. The DNA for the CDR3 is TGTGCCAGCAGCTTGTTTGGGGGCGTCATCAATGGCTACACCTTC.

This chain connects TRBV19 to TRBJ2-2, with 8 bases that match TRBD1. The CDR3 contains 15 residues. Looked up from germline, CDR1 is LNHDA and CDR2 is SQIVND (reference sequence). The V gene end was trimmed by 5 bases and the J gene end by 0 bases; junction bases not matched to a gene: 2. CDR3 residues: CASSLDRANTGELFF. The CDR3 nucleotides are TGTGCCAGTAGTTTGGACAGGGCGAACACCGGGGAGCTGTTTTTT.

About this clonotype: A much larger clone differs from this one at a single base, so this may be a read error. The chain combines TRBV20-1 with TRBJ2-1; D is perhaps TRBD2 (6 bases). Germline V CDR1 and CDR2: DFQATT, SNEGSKA (reference sequence). The CDR3 loop spans 11 amino acids. DNA of the CDR3: TGCAGTACTAGACCGGCGGGACAGCAGTTCTTC. Protein sequence: CSTRPAGQQFF.

The chain joins TRBV4-3 to TRBJ2-7; 10 nucleotides agree with TRBD2. This CDR3 has 15 amino acids. Germline V lookup: CDR1 LGHNA, CDR2 YSLEER. With V trimmed by 2 bases and J by 7 bases, 8 bases remained unmatched. CDR3 in amino acids: CASSQKAGGPGEQYF. CDR3 nucleotides: TGCGCCAGCAGCCAAAAAGCGGGGGGGCCTGGGGAGCAGTACTTC.

This clonotype was found a few times. The chain couples TRBV5-1 to TRBJ2-7; TRBD1 matches at 9 bases. The germline V gene encodes CDR1 SGHRS and CDR2 YFSETQ. The CDR3 totals 16 residues. The trim removed 2 bases at V and 5 bases at J, leaving 11 bases unmatched. The CDR3 DNA follows: TGCGCCAGCAGCTTAAGTACAGGGGGCGTTTCTAACGAGCAGTACTTC. This sequence encodes CASSLSTGGVSNEQYF.

The genes are TRBV29-1 and TRBJ1-1, with a possible D match to TRBD1 (5 bases). Per germline, CDR1 SQVTM and CDR2 ANQGSEA. V lost 6 bases to trimming and J lost 7 bases, with 15 bases between them. CDR3 length: 12 residues. The CDR3 DNA reads TGCAGCGTGGGACGGGGTGACATTGAAGCTTTCTTT. Protein product: CSVGRGDIEAFF.

About this clonotype: A read error may be the cause here, since a much bigger clone is one base away. V is TRBV14 and J is TRBJ1-5; D is undetermined. The V gene lost 2 bases and the J gene lost 11 bases, with 16 bases spanning the gap. CDR3 length: 14 residues. From germline, CDR1 is SGHDN and CDR2 FVKESK. The CDR3 nucleotides are TGTGCCAGCAGCCAAACGCACCGGTGGAGATCCCAGCATTTT. Translated: CASSQTHRWRSQHF.

This clonotype was seen at least ten times. This chain uses TRBV29-1 with TRBJ2-1; maybe TRBD2 (5 bases). The CDR3 contains 11 residues. The ends were cut back, 4 bases at V and 10 bases at J, with 11 bases in the middle. Germline CDR1 is SQVTM and CDR2 is ANQGSEA. CDR3 protein: CSVVSGWEQFF. The CDR3 DNA reads as TGCAGCGTTGTATCGGGATGGGAGCAGTTCTTC.